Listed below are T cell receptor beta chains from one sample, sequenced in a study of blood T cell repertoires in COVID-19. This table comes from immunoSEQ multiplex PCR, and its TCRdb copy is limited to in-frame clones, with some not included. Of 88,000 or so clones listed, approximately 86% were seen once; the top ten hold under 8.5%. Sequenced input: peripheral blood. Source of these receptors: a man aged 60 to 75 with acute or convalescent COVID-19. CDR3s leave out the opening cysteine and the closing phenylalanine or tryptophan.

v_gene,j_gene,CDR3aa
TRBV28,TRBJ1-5,ASSSGGQPQH
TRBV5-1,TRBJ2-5,ASSGGLAGGTQY
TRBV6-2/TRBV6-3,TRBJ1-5,ASSYVPGTAINQPQH
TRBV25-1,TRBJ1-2,ASSPPGYGGYGYT
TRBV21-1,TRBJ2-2,ASSRQKTNTGELF
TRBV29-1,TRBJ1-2,SVDLQDYGYT
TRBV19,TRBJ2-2,ASSIVQGANTGELF
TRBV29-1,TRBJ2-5,SETESGTQY
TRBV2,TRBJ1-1,ASSEAGQGLNTEAF
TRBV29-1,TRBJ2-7,SVAYSSYEQY
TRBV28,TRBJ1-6,ASGGSPLH
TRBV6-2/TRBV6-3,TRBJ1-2,ASSLLGANYGYT
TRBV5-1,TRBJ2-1,ASSLATSGSGNEQF
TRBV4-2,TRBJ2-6,ASRQGLGSGANVLT
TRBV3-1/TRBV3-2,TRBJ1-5,ASSQEATGTVTNQPQH
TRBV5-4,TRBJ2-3,ASSLGTSGRAGDTQY
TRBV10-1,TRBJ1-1,ASSESKNTEAF
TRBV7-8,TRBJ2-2,ASSRTSGVDTGELF
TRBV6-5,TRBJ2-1,ASSYGTRTYNEQF
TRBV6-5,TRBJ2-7,ASSPTGTGHYEQY
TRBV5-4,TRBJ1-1,ASSQNSGQGALGAF
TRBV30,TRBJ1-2,ARDTGSYGYT
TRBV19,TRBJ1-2,ASTRLDSPLYGYT
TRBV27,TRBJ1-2,ASSLFPTDIYGYT
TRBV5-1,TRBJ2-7,ASSLEVNSPAEQY
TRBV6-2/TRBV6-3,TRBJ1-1,ASSLTFGGSTEAF
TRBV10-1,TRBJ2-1,ASSGTSGTSKVNEQF
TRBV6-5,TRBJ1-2,ASSLGLGGYGYT
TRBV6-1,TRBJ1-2,ASSERGLYGYT
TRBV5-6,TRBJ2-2,ASSILRTGTGELF
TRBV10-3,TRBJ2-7,AISDMDWSLGQY
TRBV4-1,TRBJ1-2,ASGTGIGYT
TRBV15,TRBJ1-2,ATTPDRYGGYT
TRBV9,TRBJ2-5,ASSVAGDYQETQY
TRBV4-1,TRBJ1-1,ASSFTGSSIGTEAF
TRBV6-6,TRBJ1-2,ASRPFKDREMGGYT
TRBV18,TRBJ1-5,ASSQLSDRGGRSQPQH
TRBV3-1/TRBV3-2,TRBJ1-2,ASSQEGLDGYT
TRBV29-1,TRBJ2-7,SVGQGTYEQY
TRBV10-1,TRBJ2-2,ASSESSGHLNTGELF
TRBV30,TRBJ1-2,AWSQGDYGYT